A single sample is the source of the 25 T cell receptor beta chains below, sequenced in a study of OX40 agonist ivuxolimab in advanced cancers. The protocol was immunoSEQ multiplex PCR, while the TCRdb copy is restricted to in-frame clones and leaves out a portion. This table has tens of thousands of clones, around 91% appearing once. This specimen was CD4+ or CD8+ T cells sorted from blood, taken in a trial of the OX40 agonist ivuxolimab. These receptors came from an adult with an advanced solid tumor such as melanoma, head and neck, liver or kidney cancer.

Here the CDR3 DNA reads TGTGCCAGCAGCTTAGAATGGACGGGGGGAACCTACGAGCAGTACTTC. It codes for CASSLEWTGGTYEQYF. This chain links TRBV11-3 with TRBJ2-7; TRBD2 matches 7 bases. The V segment lost 0 bases and the J segment 2 bases; nucleotides outside the gene matches: 7. The V gene's germline CDR1 is SGHNT and CDR2 YENEEA. The CDR3 is made up of 16 amino acids.

This chain joins TRBV7-2 and TRBJ2-1; D possibly corresponds to TRBD1 (6 bases). Per the germline V gene, CDR1 is SGHTA and CDR2 is FQGNSA. Trimming left V 5 bases short and J 8 bases short, with 10 bases between. This CDR3 is built from 12 residues. CDR3 nucleotides: TGTGCCAGCAGCACAGGGCCTTATGAGCAGTTCTTC. Translating gives CASSTGPYEQFF.

The gene calls are TRBV30 and TRBJ1-5; no clear D. Germline CDR1 is GTSNPN and CDR2 is SVGIG (reference sequence). V lost 2 bases to trimming and J lost 4 bases, with 12 bases between them. The CDR3 spans 14 residues. Here the CDR3 DNA reads TGTGCCTGGAGTATCACCGGCGGGAATCAGCCCCAGCATTTT. Its protein product is CAWSITGGNQPQHF.

V and J are TRBV4-1 and TRBJ2-7; D unclear. This CDR3 has 14 residues. V was clipped by 2 bases and J by 0 bases, with 8 bases between them. The germline gives CDR1 MGHRA, CDR2 YSYEKL. The CDR3 coding sequence is TGCGCCAGCAGCCAAAGTCTCAGCTCCTACGAGCAGTACTTC. It codes for CASSQSLSSYEQYF.

This chain joins TRBV19 and TRBJ2-7; 13 bases align to TRBD2. CDR1 LNHDA and CDR2 SQIVND come from the germline V gene (reference sequence). The CDR3 extends over 13 amino acids. The V segment lost 7 bases and the J segment 6 bases; nucleotides outside the gene matches: 3. In nucleotides, the CDR3 is TGTGCCAGTATGTGGACTAGCGGGAGCGAGCAGTACTTC. It yields the protein CASMWTSGSEQYF.

The V gene is TRBV25-1, the J gene TRBJ2-3; D possibly corresponds to TRBD1 (6 bases). V dropped 6 bases and J dropped 2 bases, with 15 bases sitting between them. From germline, CDR1 is MGHDK and CDR2 SYGVNS. This CDR3 is built from 15 residues. The CDR3 region has the DNA TGTGCCAGCAGCCCCATACAGGGTATCACAGATACGCAGTATTTT. Its protein is CASSPIQGITDTQYF. Full variable domain (missing parts from reference TRBV25-1 and TRBJ2-3): EADIYQTPRYLVIGTGKKITLECSQTMGHDKMYWYQQDPGMELHLIHYSYGVNSTEKGDLSSESTVSRIRTEHFPLTLESARPSHTSQYLCASSPIQGITDTQYFGPGTRLTVL.

This chain links TRBV18 with TRBJ1-3; possible D gene TRBD1, 6 bases. Germline V gene sequence: CDR1 KGHSH, CDR2 LQKENI. CDR3 length: 15 amino acids. V lost 3 bases and J 3 bases, leaving 12 bases between the germline ends. CDR3 sequence reads: CASSPSGVGGNTIYF. CDR3 DNA: TGTGCCAGCTCACCCTCAGGGGTTGGTGGAAACACCATATATTTT.

The chain recombines TRBV28 with TRBJ2-6, with D possibly being TRBD1 (6 bases). The CDR3 sequence is 15 residues long. The ends were cut back, 7 bases at V and 1 base at J, with 11 bases in the middle. The germline gives CDR1 MDHEN, CDR2 SYDVKM. The CDR3 sequence: CASKPQGSGANVLTF. The CDR3 coding sequence is TGTGCCAGCAAGCCCCAGGGGTCTGGGGCCAACGTCCTGACTTTC.

The chain carries TRBV6-1 and TRBJ1-2, with TRBD1 as a possible D gene (5 bases). CDR1 is MNHNS, CDR2 SASEGT, per germline. The CDR3 sequence is 12 residues long. Trimming removed 6 bases at V and 0 bases at J, with 5 bases between. The CDR3 coding sequence is TGTGCCAGCAGGGACACTAACTATGGCTACACCTTC. The encoded protein is CASRDTNYGYTF.

The chain couples TRBV25-1 to TRBJ2-5; perhaps TRBD2 as D (6 bases). The length of the CDR3 is 14 residues. Germline-derived CDR1 and CDR2 are MGHDK and SYGVNS. V was cut by 3 bases and J by 3 bases, with 11 bases left in between. CDR3 sequence reads: CASSDPSAKETQYF. Here the CDR3 DNA reads TGTGCCAGCAGTGACCCTAGCGCAAAAGAGACCCAGTACTTC.

The table lists this clone with a few counts. This rearrangement joins TRBV11-2 to TRBJ1-1; D is ambiguous. The CDR3 consists of 13 residues. Between the trimmed V and J ends, which lost 1 base and 2 bases, there was a span of 5 bases. Germline assignment: CDR1 SGHAT and CDR2 FQNNGV. CDR3 in DNA: TGTGCCAGCAGCTTAGGGCGAAACACTGAAGCTTTCTTT. This translates into CASSLGRNTEAFF.

This chain uses TRBV6-5 with TRBJ1-1; D not resolved. CDR1 and CDR2 (germline): MNHEY, SVGAGI. V was trimmed by 2 bases and J by 0 bases, leaving 7 bases between them. The CDR3 runs 14 residues. The CDR3 reads CASSYGILNTEAFF. The CDR3, as DNA: TGTGCCAGCAGTTACGGGATATTGAACACTGAAGCTTTCTTT.

CDR3 amino acids: CASSMEEGTRIRGYTF. The CDR3 nucleotides are TGTGCCAGTAGTATGGAGGAGGGAACCCGCATACGGGGCTACACCTTC. V gene TRBV19 combines with J gene TRBJ1-2, with D unresolved. The V gene lost 3 bases and the J gene lost 8 bases, with 22 bases spanning the gap. From germline, CDR1 is LNHDA and CDR2 SQIVND (reference sequence). CDR3 length: 16 residues.

The V call is TRBV5-4, the J call TRBJ2-7; 12 positions match TRBD2. CDR1 SGHNT and CDR2 YYREEE come from the germline V gene (reference sequence). V was clipped by 1 base and J by 6 bases; unmatched bases: 8. The CDR3 totals 16 residues. The CDR3 DNA follows: TGTGCCAGCAGCTTGAGGGCGACTAGCGGGAGTCTCGAGCAGTACTTC. Protein: CASSLRATSGSLEQYF.

This sequence joins TRBV18 and TRBJ2-1; D gene ambiguous. Germline CDR1 is KGHSH and CDR2 is LQKENI. Trimming took off 6 bases at V and 6 bases at J, with 18 bases between the two ends. The CDR3 has 15 residues. The CDR3 sequence: CASSPKGADRNEQFF. The DNA for the CDR3 is TGTGCCAGCTCCCCTAAAGGCGCGGATCGCAATGAGCAGTTCTTC.

The V and J genes are TRBV5-8 and TRBJ2-1, with TRBD2 matching over 7 bases. Germline V CDR1 and CDR2: SGHTS, YDEGEE. Trimming at V came to 2 bases and at J to 10 bases, leaving 9 bases not matched to a gene. This CDR3 has 14 residues. The CDR3 sequence is CASSFGTTYREQFF. CDR3 DNA: TGTGCCAGCAGCTTCGGGACTACTTACCGGGAGCAGTTCTTC.

The chain recombines TRBV10-3 with TRBJ2-7; D is ambiguous. V was trimmed by 10 bases and J by 0 bases, leaving 19 bases between them. CDR3 length equals 15 residues. Per the germline V gene, CDR1 is ENHRY and CDR2 is SYGVKD. The CDR3 region is CATLGTDGHSYEQYF. CDR3 sequence (DNA): TGTGCCACTCTAGGAACGGACGGCCACTCCTACGAGCAGTACTTC.

This chain uses TRBV2 with TRBJ2-3; D uncertain. Germline CDR1 is SNHLY and CDR2 is FYNNEI. V was cut by 5 bases and J by 7 bases, with 7 bases left in between. The CDR3 is 11 residues long. In nucleotides, the CDR3 is TGTGCCAGCAGTCCGGAAAATACGCAGTATTTT. This codes for CASSPENTQYF.

For the CDR3, the DNA is TGTGCCAGCAGCTTCGGGGTGGGAGACCAAGAGACCCAGTACTTC. The encoded protein is CASSFGVGDQETQYF. This chain connects TRBV5-4 to TRBJ2-5; tentative D call: TRBD2 (5 bases). The germline V and J ends were trimmed by 2 bases and 0 bases, with 11 bases remaining between them. CDR3 size: 15 residues. The germline CDR1 and CDR2 sequences are SGHNT and YYREEE (reference sequence). The full variable domain, with the rest looked up from reference TRBV5-4 and TRBJ2-5, is ETGVTQSPTHLIKTRGQQVTLRCSSQSGHNTVSWYQQALGQGPQFIFQYYREEENGRGNFPPRFSGLQFPNYSSELNVNALELDDSALYLCASSFGVGDQETQYFGPGTRLLVL.

The chain has TRBV5-1 and TRBJ2-1; 9 bases line up with TRBD2. Germline V CDR1 and CDR2: SGHRS, YFSETQ. V was clipped by 4 bases and J by 2 bases; unmatched bases: 10. The CDR3 extends over 17 amino acids. The CDR3 sequence is CASSIRLAEGTYNEQFF. Here the CDR3 DNA reads TGCGCCAGCAGCATACGACTAGCGGAGGGGACCTACAATGAGCAGTTCTTC.

This sequence joins TRBV7-6 and TRBJ2-3; TRBD1 is a possible D gene (6 bases). The CDR3 length is 15 residues. Trimming removed 1 base from V and 4 bases from J, with 12 bases in between. Germline lookup yields CDR1 SGHVS and CDR2 FNYEAQ. CDR3 nucleotides: TGTGCCAGCAGCTTAGTTGGGCAGGGGTCAGATACGCAGTATTTT. It codes for CASSLVGQGSDTQYF. The variable domain in full, completed from reference TRBV7-6 and TRBJ2-3, reads GAGVSQSPRYKVTKRGQDVALRCDPISGHVSLYWYRQALGQGPEFLTYFNYEAQQDKSGLPNDRFSAERPEGSISTLTIQRTEQRDSAMYRCASSLVGQGSDTQYFGPGTRLTVL.

J is TRBJ2-7 and V is TRBV7-9; 7 positions agree with TRBD2. Looked up from germline, CDR1 is SEHNR and CDR2 is FQNEAQ (reference sequence). This CDR3 has 14 amino acids. J lost 6 bases, V lost 1 base, and 6 bases had no gene match. CDR3 loop: CASSLGVGGSEQYF. The CDR3 DNA reads as TGTGCCAGCAGCTTAGGGGTAGGCGGGAGCGAGCAGTACTTC.

The chain combines TRBV19 with TRBJ1-6; D call uncertain. Between the trimmed V and J ends, which lost 4 bases and 10 bases, there was a span of 11 bases. Germline lookup yields CDR1 LNHDA and CDR2 SQIVND (reference sequence). The CDR3 covers 13 residues. This chain's CDR3 is CASSTWTGSPLHF. The CDR3 DNA reads as TGTGCCAGTAGTACATGGACTGGATCACCCCTCCACTTT.

The V and J genes are TRBV28 and TRBJ2-3; 12 bases agree with TRBD2. V dropped 5 bases and J dropped 3; count of bases not matched to a gene: 9. Germline CDR1 reads MDHEN; CDR2 reads SYDVKM. This CDR3 has 17 amino acids. This CDR3 is CASSTTAGLAGTDTQYF. In DNA, the CDR3 is TGTGCCAGCAGTACGACCGCTGGACTAGCGGGAACAGATACGCAGTATTTT. Using reference TRBV28 and TRBJ2-3 for the parts outside the CDR3, the full variable domain is DVKVTQSSRYLVKRTGEKVFLECVQDMDHENMFWYRQDPGLGLRLIYFSYDVKMKEKGDIPEGYSVSREKKERFSLILESASTNQTSMYLCASSTTAGLAGTDTQYFGPGTRLTVL.

The CDR3 region is CASSLDWTATSQETQYF. The CDR3 DNA is TGTGCCAGCAGCCTAGACTGGACAGCGACCTCCCAAGAGACCCAGTACTTC. This chain connects TRBV5-4 to TRBJ2-5; a weak D match, TRBD1 (6 bases). This CDR3 is 17 amino acids long. V was trimmed by 4 bases and J by 1 base, leaving 20 bases between them. The germline V gene encodes CDR1 SGHNT and CDR2 YYREEE (reference sequence). The variable domain in full, completed from reference TRBV5-4 and TRBJ2-5, reads ETGVTQSPTHLIKTRGQQVTLRCSSQSGHNTVSWYQQALGQGPQFIFQYYREEENGRGNFPPRFSGLQFPNYSSELNVNALELDDSALYLCASSLDWTATSQETQYFGPGTRLLVL.